This TCR beta chain was captured in a study of cytomegalovirus exposure and HLA in healthy donors. Findings of the study overall: Earlier findings revealed that most TCR beta V segments proved productive either about 90% or about 30% of the time. The only immune exposure information that was available was CMV serostatus. Later analysis identified 16,000 or so TCR beta sequences associated with HLA alleles, using a false discovery rate threshold of 0.05.

Details on this clone: Its antigen is not identified.

A multiplex PCR was run with 60 Vbeta primers and 13 Jbeta primers. Libraries were prepared by immunoSEQ multiplex PCR; TCRdb keeps only in-frame clonotypes and omits some of them. The data show some 130,000 clones, with about 74% seen just once and approximately 6% held by the top ten. The V end lost 0 bases, the J end lost 1 base, and 13 bases lay between the germline ends. This CDR3 contains 18 residues. Germline loops: CDR1 SGHTA, CDR2 FQGNSA. Sequenced input: PBMCs. This TCR came from a woman aged 50 to 60 in good health and CMV-seropositive. This chain connects TRBV7-2 to TRBJ2-6, with a possible D match to TRBD1 (5 bases). The CDR3 region has the DNA TGTGCCAGCAGCTTAGCACCAGGGTCGGATTCTGGGGCCAACGTCCTGACTTTC. Translation gives CASSLAPGSDSGANVLTF.